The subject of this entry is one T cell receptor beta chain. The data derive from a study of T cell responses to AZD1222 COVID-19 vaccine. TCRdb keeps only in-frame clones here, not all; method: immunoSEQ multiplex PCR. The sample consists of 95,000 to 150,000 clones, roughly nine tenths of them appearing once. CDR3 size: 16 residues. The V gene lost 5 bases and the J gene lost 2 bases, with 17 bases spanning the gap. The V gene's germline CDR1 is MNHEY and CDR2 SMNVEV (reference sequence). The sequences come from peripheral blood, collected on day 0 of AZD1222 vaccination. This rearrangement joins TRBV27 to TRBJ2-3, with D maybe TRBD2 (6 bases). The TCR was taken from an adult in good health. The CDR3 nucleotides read TGTGCCAGCAGTCAAAATTTAGCGGTTCCCACAGATACGCAGTATTTT. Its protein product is CASSQNLAVPTDTQYF.